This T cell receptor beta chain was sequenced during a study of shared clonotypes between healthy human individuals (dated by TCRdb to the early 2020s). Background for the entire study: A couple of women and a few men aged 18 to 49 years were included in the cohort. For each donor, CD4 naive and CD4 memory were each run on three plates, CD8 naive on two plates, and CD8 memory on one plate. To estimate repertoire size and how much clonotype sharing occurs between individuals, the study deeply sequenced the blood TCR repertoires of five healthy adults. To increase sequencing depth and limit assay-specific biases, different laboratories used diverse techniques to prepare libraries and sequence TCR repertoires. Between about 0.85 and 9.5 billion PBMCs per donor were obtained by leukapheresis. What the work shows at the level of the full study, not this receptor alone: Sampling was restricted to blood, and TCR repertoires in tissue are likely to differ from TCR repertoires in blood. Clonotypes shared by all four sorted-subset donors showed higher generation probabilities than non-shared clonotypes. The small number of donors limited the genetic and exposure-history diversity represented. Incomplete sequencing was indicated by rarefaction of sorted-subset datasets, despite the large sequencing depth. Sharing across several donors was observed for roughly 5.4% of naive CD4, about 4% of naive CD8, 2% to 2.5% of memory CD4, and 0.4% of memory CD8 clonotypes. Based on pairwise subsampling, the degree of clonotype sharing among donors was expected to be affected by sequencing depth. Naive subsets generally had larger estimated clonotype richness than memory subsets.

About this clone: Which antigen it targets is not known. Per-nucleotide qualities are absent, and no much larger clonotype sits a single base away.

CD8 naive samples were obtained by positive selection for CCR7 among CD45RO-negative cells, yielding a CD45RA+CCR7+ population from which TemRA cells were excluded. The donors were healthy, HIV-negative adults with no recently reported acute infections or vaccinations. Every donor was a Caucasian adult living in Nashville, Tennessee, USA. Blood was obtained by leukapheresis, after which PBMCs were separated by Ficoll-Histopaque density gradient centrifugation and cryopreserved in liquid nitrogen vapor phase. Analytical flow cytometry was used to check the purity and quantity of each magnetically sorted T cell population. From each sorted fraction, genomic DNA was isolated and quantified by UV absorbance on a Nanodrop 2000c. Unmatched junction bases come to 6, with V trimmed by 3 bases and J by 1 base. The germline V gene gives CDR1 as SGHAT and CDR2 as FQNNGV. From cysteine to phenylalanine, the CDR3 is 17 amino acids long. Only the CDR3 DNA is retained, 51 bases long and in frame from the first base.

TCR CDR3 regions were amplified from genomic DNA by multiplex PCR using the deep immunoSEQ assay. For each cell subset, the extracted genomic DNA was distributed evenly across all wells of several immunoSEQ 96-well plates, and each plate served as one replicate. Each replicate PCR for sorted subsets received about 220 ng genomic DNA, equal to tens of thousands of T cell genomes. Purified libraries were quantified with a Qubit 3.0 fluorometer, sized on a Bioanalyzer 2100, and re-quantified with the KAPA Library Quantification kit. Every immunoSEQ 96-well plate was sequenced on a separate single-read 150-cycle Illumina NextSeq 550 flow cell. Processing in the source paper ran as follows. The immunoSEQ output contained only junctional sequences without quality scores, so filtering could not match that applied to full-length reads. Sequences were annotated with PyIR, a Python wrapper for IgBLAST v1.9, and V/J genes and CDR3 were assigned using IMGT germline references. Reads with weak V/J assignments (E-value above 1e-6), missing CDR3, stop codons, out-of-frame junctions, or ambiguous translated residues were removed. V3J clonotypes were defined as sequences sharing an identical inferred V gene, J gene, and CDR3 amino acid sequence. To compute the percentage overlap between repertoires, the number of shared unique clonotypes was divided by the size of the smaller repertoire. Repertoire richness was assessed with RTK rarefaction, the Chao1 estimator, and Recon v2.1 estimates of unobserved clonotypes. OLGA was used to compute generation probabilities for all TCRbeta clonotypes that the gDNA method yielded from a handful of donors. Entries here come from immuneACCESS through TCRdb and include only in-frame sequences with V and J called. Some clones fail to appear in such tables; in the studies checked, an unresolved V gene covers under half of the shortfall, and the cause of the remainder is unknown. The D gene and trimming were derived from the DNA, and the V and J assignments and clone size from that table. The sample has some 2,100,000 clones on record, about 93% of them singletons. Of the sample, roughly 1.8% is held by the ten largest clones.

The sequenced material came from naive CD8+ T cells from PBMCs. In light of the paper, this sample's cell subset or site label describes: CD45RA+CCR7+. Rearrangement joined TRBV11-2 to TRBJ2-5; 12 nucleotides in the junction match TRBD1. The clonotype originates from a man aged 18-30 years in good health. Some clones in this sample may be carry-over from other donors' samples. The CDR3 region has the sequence CASSFRDRGRSQETQYF. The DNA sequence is TGTGCCAGCAGCTTCCGGGACAGGGGGCGCAGCCAAGAGACCCAGTACTTC.